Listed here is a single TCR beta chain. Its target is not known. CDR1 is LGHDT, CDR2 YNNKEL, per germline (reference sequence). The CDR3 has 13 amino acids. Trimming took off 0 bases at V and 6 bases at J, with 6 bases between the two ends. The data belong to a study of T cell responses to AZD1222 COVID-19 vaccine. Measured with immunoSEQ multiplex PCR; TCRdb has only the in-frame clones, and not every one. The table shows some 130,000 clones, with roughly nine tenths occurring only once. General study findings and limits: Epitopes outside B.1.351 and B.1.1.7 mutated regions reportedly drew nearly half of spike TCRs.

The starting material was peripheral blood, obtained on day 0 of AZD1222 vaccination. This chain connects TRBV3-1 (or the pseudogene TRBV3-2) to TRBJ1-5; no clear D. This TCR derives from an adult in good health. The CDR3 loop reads CASSQDLGQPQHF. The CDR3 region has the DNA TGTGCCAGCAGCCAAGATCTTGGTCAGCCCCAGCATTTT.